This paragraph covers one T cell receptor beta chain sequence. The CDR3 is 16 amino acids. Germline assignment: CDR1 LNHDA and CDR2 SQIVND (reference sequence). V was pared by 6 bases and J by 0 bases, with 8 bases of the junction left unmatched. Assay: immunoSEQ multiplex PCR; the TCRdb copy retains only in-frame clones and omits some. The sample has roughly 60,000 clones, approximately 89% seen once. The time point was: after dendritic cell vaccination, including at tumor progression/relapse. This entry is derived from a study of glioma-infiltrating T cells after dendritic cell vaccination. This TCR came from a human donor with glioblastoma. This material consisted of blood, taken after dendritic cell vaccination. The V gene is TRBV19, the J gene TRBJ2-5; TRBD2 matches at 9 bases. In DNA form, the CDR3 reads TGTGCCAGTAGCGCGGGAGGGAATCTGTACCAAGAGACCCAGTACTTC. Translated: CASSAGGNLYQETQYF.